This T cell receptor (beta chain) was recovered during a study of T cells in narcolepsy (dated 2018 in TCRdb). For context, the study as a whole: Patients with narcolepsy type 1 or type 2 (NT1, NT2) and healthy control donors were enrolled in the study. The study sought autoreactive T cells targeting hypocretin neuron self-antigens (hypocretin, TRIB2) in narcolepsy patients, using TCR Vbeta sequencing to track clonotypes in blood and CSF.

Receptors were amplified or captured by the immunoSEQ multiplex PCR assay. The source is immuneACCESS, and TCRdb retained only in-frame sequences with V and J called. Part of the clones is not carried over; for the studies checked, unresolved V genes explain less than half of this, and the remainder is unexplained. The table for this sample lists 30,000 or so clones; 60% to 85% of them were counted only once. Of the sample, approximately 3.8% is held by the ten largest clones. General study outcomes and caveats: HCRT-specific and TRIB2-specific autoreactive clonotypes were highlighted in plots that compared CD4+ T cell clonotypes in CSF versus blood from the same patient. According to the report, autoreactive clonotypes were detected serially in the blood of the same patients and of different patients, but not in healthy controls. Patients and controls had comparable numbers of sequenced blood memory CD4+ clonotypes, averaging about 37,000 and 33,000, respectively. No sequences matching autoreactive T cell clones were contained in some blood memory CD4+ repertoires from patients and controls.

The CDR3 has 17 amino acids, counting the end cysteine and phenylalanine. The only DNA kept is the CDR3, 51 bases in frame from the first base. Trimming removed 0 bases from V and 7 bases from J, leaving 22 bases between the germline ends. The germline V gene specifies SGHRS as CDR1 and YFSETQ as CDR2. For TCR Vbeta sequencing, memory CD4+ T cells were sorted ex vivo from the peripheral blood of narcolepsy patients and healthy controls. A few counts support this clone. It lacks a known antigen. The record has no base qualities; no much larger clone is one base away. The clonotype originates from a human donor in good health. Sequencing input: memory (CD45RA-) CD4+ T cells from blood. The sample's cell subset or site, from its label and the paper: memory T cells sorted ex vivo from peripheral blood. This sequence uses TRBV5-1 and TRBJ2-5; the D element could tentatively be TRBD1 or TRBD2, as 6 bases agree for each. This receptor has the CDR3 CASSLEGGWGGSRTQYF. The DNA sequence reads TGCGCCAGCAGCTTGGAGGGGGGCTGGGGAGGTTCGAGGACCCAGTACTTC.